This T cell receptor (beta chain) was sequenced for a study of T cell changes during pregnancy in multiple sclerosis. Assay: immunoSEQ multiplex PCR; the TCRdb copy retains only in-frame clones and omits some. The data hold approximately 130,000 clones, with about 95% observed a single time. The V gene's germline CDR1 is KGHSH and CDR2 LQKENI. This CDR3 spans 15 amino acids. The ends lost 4 bases at V and 0 bases at J; junction bases unmatched: 2. Sequencing used peripheral blood, obtained after pregnancy. This clonotype was obtained from a female donor with multiple sclerosis, enrolled in a pregnancy study. J is TRBJ2-2 and V is TRBV18; 7 bases map to TRBD1. The CDR3 DNA follows: TGTGCCAGCTCACTTGGGACAGCGAACACCGGGGAGCTGTTTTTT. This gives the protein CASSLGTANTGELFF. Full variable domain (outside the CDR3, taken from reference TRBV18 and TRBJ2-2): NAGVMQNPRHLVRRRGQEARLRCSPMKGHSHVYWYRQLPEEGLKFMVYLQKENIIDESGMPKERFSAEFPKEGPSILRIQQVVRGDSAAYFCASSLGTANTGELFFGEGSRLTVL.